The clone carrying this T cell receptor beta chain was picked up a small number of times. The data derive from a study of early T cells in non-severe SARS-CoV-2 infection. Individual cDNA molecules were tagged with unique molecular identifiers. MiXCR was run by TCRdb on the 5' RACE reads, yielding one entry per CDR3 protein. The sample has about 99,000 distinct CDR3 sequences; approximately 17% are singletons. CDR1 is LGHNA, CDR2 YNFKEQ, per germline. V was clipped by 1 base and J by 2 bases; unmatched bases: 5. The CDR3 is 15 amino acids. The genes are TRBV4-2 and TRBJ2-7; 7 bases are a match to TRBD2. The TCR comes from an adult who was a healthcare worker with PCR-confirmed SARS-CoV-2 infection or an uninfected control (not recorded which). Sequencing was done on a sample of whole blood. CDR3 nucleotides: TGTGCCAGCAGCCAAGCCTGGGGGGGAACCTACGAGCAGTACTTC. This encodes CASSQAWGGTYEQYF.